One and the same sample provided the 32 T cell receptor beta chains below, sequenced in a study of blood T cell repertoires in COVID-19. Method: immunoSEQ multiplex PCR; TCRdb's copy keeps in-frame clones and lacks some. The table lists more than 90,000 clones, approximately 80% of them singletons. The sequenced sample was peripheral blood. Source of these receptors: a human donor in a cohort sampled during active COVID-19.

The chain links TRBV5-1 to TRBJ2-3, with 12 bases fitting TRBD1. J lost 0 bases, V lost 3 bases, and 20 bases had no gene match. The CDR3 has 22 amino acids. From germline, CDR1 is SGHRS and CDR2 YFSETQ. The CDR3 region has the DNA TGCGCCAGCAGCTACCAAAGGGACAGGGGGCTCCGGACTAGCCTTAGCACAGATACGCAGTATTTT. Its translation is CASSYQRDRGLRTSLSTDTQYF.

The gene calls are TRBV10-3 and TRBJ1-1, with 8 bases identical to TRBD1. The CDR3 consists of 12 residues. The germline V gene has CDR1 ENHRY and CDR2 SYGVKD. Trimming removed 6 bases from V and 4 bases from J; junction bases left unmatched: 1. CDR3 loop: CAISQGATEAFF. The CDR3 nucleotides read TGTGCCATCAGCCAGGGGGCCACTGAAGCTTTCTTT.

The chain has TRBV19 and TRBJ1-1; D possibly corresponds to TRBD1 (6 bases). Deletions cut 0 bases from V and 12 bases from J, with 14 bases between. The germline V gene has CDR1 LNHDA and CDR2 SQIVND (reference sequence). CDR3 length: 13 amino acids. CDR3 sequence: CASSIEGRGGSFF. The CDR3 region has the DNA TGTGCCAGTAGTATAGAGGGCAGGGGAGGGTCTTTCTTT.

The CDR3 is CASSQALWRDEQYF. CDR3 sequence (DNA): TGTGCCAGCAGCCAGGCTTTGTGGAGGGACGAGCAGTACTTC. The V gene is TRBV7-8, the J gene TRBJ2-7; maybe TRBD2 (6 bases). The CDR3 contains 14 residues. Trimming stripped 5 bases from V and 5 bases from J, with 16 bases between. Germline V gives CDR1 SGHVS, CDR2 FQNEAQ.

The gene calls are TRBV19 and TRBJ2-3; TRBD1 aligns across 8 bases. Germline loops: CDR1 LNHDA, CDR2 SQIVND (reference sequence). The CDR3 has 14 residues. With V trimmed by 5 bases and J by 6 bases, 7 bases remained unmatched. CDR3 sequence reads: CASSGRQGRDTQYF. CDR3 in DNA: TGTGCCAGTAGTGGCAGACAGGGGAGGGATACGCAGTATTTT.

This chain joins TRBV3-1 (or the pseudogene TRBV3-2) and TRBJ2-1; D not certain. V was pared by 3 bases and J by 0 bases, with 9 bases between. The V gene's germline CDR1 is LGHDT and CDR2 YNNKEL (reference sequence). The CDR3 length is 15 residues. The CDR3 is CASSQASLSYNEQFF. As DNA, the CDR3 is TGTGCCAGCAGCCAGGCCTCTCTCTCCTACAATGAGCAGTTCTTC.

The V call is TRBV5-4, the J call TRBJ2-3; TRBD1 might be the D (5 bases). CDR3 length: 16 residues. The V gene lost 3 bases and the J gene lost 1 base, with 15 bases spanning the gap. The germline V gene has CDR1 SGHNT and CDR2 YYREEE (reference sequence). The CDR3 sequence: CASSSRTGRGTDTQYF. The CDR3, as DNA: TGTGCCAGCAGCTCACGAACAGGTCGGGGCACAGATACGCAGTATTTT.

This sequence joins TRBV10-3 and TRBJ1-6; D unresolved. The CDR3 covers 15 residues. The V end was cut by 9 bases, the J end by 9 bases, with 21 bases between. Germline CDR1 and CDR2: ENHRY and SYGVKD. DNA of the CDR3: TGTGCCATTTCCGGCGTCCCGGTTTCGGGTTCACCCCTCCACTTT. It codes for CAISGVPVSGSPLHF.

The gene calls are TRBV11-2 and TRBJ2-4, with D tentatively TRBD1 (6 bases). CDR3 size: 14 residues. Germline V gene data show CDR1 as SGHAT and CDR2 as FQNNGV. V was pared by 1 base and J by 4 bases, with 8 bases between. The CDR3 is CASSLAGAKNIQYF. DNA for the CDR3: TGTGCCAGCAGCTTAGCAGGGGCGAAAAACATTCAGTACTTC.

The rearrangement joins TRBV9 to TRBJ2-7; a possible D gene is TRBD2 (6 bases). Germline V gene data show CDR1 as SGDLS and CDR2 as YYNGEE. Trimming shortened V by 2 bases and J by 3 bases, and 18 bases separated the two germline ends. CDR3 size: 16 residues. Here the CDR3 reads CASSVGGGLGDYEQYF. The CDR3 DNA is TGTGCCAGCAGCGTGGGGGGTGGCCTTGGGGACTACGAGCAGTACTTC.

The chain is built from TRBV18 and TRBJ1-2, with a tentative D call TRBD1 (6 bases). Trimming took 2 bases from V and 8 from J, leaving 21 bases between them. CDR3 length: 16 residues. In germline, CDR1 is KGHSH, CDR2 LQKENI. The CDR3 DNA sequence: TGTGCCAGCTCACCAGGGCAGGGGAAAGCCTTGGGGGGCTACACCTTC. Translating it yields CASSPGQGKALGGYTF.

The chain carries TRBV3-1 (or the pseudogene TRBV3-2) and TRBJ2-5; D is unresolved. The V and J ends lost 1 base and 0 bases respectively, with 6 bases between them. This CDR3 is built from 14 residues. CDR1 is LGHDT and CDR2 is YNNKEL in the germline V gene (reference sequence). CDR3 amino acids: CASSQAVNQETQYF. For the CDR3, the DNA is TGTGCCAGCAGCCAAGCGGTCAACCAAGAGACCCAGTACTTC.

V and J are TRBV19 and TRBJ1-4; TRBD1 matches at 8 bases. This CDR3 has 15 residues. Trimming removed 5 bases from V and 6 bases from J; junction bases left unmatched: 8. Germline CDR1 LNHDA, CDR2 SQIVND (reference sequence). CDR3: CASSLRGQAYEKLFF. Written as DNA, the CDR3 is TGTGCCAGTAGTTTAAGGGGACAGGCCTATGAAAAACTGTTTTTT.

The chain combines TRBV5-5 with TRBJ1-6; 9 bases fit TRBD1. The V gene end was trimmed by 3 bases and the J gene end by 7 bases; junction bases not matched to a gene: 5. Germline V lookup: CDR1 SGHKS, CDR2 YYEKEE (reference sequence). The CDR3 totals 15 residues. The CDR3 loop is CASSSRTGVNSPLHF. DNA of the CDR3: TGTGCCAGCAGCTCTCGGACAGGGGTAAATTCACCCCTCCACTTT.

The chain employs TRBV4-1 and TRBJ2-7; D perhaps matches TRBD2 (6 bases). Trimming left V 4 bases short and J 4 bases short, with 17 bases between. The CDR3 has 15 residues. Per the germline V gene, CDR1 is MGHRA and CDR2 is YSYEKL. CDR3 residues: CASSRTPGLKYEQYF. DNA of the CDR3: TGCGCCAGCAGCCGCACACCGGGACTCAAGTACGAGCAGTACTTC.

This chain joins TRBV30 and TRBJ2-7, with D perhaps matching TRBD1 (5 bases). Trimming took 0 bases from V and 6 from J, leaving 9 bases between them. CDR1 is GTSNPN, CDR2 SVGIG, per germline (reference sequence). The CDR3 has 12 residues. The CDR3 DNA reads as TGTGCCTGGAGTGTCGGACAAGCCGAGCAGTACTTC. Encoded protein: CAWSVGQAEQYF.

V usage is TRBV18 and J usage is TRBJ1-1; D unclear. Germline V gives CDR1 KGHSH, CDR2 LQKENI. This CDR3 is 15 amino acids long. Deletions cut 1 base from V and 0 bases from J, with 9 bases between. CDR3 region: CASSPRHNMNTEAFF. The CDR3 region has the DNA TGTGCCAGCTCACCACGACATAACATGAACACTGAAGCTTTCTTT.

The chain has TRBV6-2 or TRBV6-3 and TRBJ2-1; perhaps TRBD1 as D (6 bases). Germline-derived CDR1 and CDR2 are MNHEY and SVGEGT. Trimming removed 0 bases at V and 13 bases at J, with 19 bases between. This CDR3 comprises 15 residues. CDR3 sequence (DNA): TGTGCCAGCAGTTACTCGCAGACAGGATTCCCAACCCAGTTCTTC. This translates into CASSYSQTGFPTQFF.

CDR3 DNA sequence: TGTGCCAGCACCTTCACCTTCCAGGGCCACGAGCAGTACTTC. Translation: CASTFTFQGHEQYF. The chain recombines TRBV11-2 with TRBJ2-7; D is perhaps TRBD1 (5 bases). Trimming removed 7 bases from V and 5 bases from J, with 18 bases in between. Germline loops: CDR1 SGHAT, CDR2 FQNNGV. CDR3 length equals 14 residues.

This chain links TRBV10-2 with TRBJ1-6; 9 nucleotides line up with TRBD1. V lost 6 bases and J lost 8; bases outside the gene matches: 11. CDR1 is WSHSY and CDR2 is SAAADI in the germline V gene. CDR3 length: 16 amino acids. The CDR3 region has the DNA TGCGCCAGCAGACCCGACAGGGGGAACCTCCATTCACCCCTCCACTTT. Amino acids: CASRPDRGNLHSPLHF.

The rearrangement links TRBV7-2 to TRBJ2-3; D is uncertain. CDR3 length: 13 residues. The V gene lost 3 bases and the J gene lost 3 bases, with 7 bases spanning the gap. CDR1 is SGHTA and CDR2 is FQGNSA in the germline V gene. CDR3 residues: CASSFVLTDTQYF. Written as DNA, the CDR3 is TGTGCCAGCAGCTTCGTCCTGACAGATACGCAGTATTTT.

This chain uses TRBV6-5 with TRBJ1-6, with TRBD1 as a possible D gene (6 bases). Germline values: CDR1 MNHEY, CDR2 SVGAGI. The V and J ends lost 6 bases and 10 bases respectively, with 16 bases between them. This CDR3 contains 14 residues. CDR3 amino acids: CASSPGQRGSPLHF. CDR3 bases: TGTGCCAGCAGCCCGGGACAACGGGGCTCACCCCTCCACTTT.

J is TRBJ2-7 and V is TRBV19, with 7 positions matching TRBD1. Trimming took 5 bases from V and 2 from J; bases not matched to a gene: 6. The CDR3 contains 14 residues. In germline, CDR1 is LNHDA, CDR2 SQIVND (reference sequence). The CDR3 loop reads CASSPTGVTYEQYF. The CDR3 coding sequence is TGTGCCAGTAGTCCAACAGGGGTGACCTACGAGCAGTACTTC.

V is TRBV7-2 and J is TRBJ2-5; TRBD2 matches 10 bases. This CDR3 spans 18 amino acids. Looked up from germline, CDR1 is SGHTA and CDR2 is FQGNSA. Losses at the gene ends were 4 bases for V and 5 bases for J; bases not matched to a gene: 16. In DNA form, the CDR3 reads TGTGCCAGCAGCTCCGTAGCGGGGGGAGGGGATCCAAGGGAGACCCAGTACTTC. It yields the protein CASSSVAGGGDPRETQYF.

J is TRBJ2-6 and V is TRBV7-2; D perhaps matches TRBD1 (5 bases). The CDR3 is 14 residues long. Trimming left V 7 bases short and J 2 bases short, with 9 bases between. In germline, CDR1 is SGHTA, CDR2 FQGNSA. CDR3 in amino acids: CASIQGTGANVLTF. In nucleotides, the CDR3 is TGTGCCAGCATCCAGGGAACTGGGGCCAACGTCCTGACTTTC.

This chain joins TRBV19 and TRBJ1-2; D is uncertain. The germline V gene encodes CDR1 LNHDA and CDR2 SQIVND (reference sequence). The length of the CDR3 is 15 residues. Trimming removed 7 bases from V and 4 bases from J, with 19 bases in between. The DNA for the CDR3 is TGTGCCAGTATTTCCGTTGAGGGATCCCCCTATGGCTACACCTTC. Translating gives CASISVEGSPYGYTF.

The V call is TRBV18, the J call TRBJ2-7; D might be TRBD1 (6 bases). The CDR3 has 14 residues. Germline V CDR1 and CDR2: KGHSH, LQKENI. Trimming cost V 0 bases and J 3 bases, with 9 bases left between them. CDR3 amino acids: CASSPPDSYYEQYF. The CDR3 DNA is TGTGCCAGCTCACCACCGGACAGCTACTACGAGCAGTACTTC.

The chain has TRBV7-2 and TRBJ2-7; 9 nucleotides align to TRBD2. This CDR3 is 17 amino acids long. J lost 5 bases, V lost 5 bases, and 16 bases had no gene match. Per the germline V gene, CDR1 is SGHTA and CDR2 is FQGNSA. The CDR3 reads CASSGRLAGGGLNEQYF. Written as DNA, the CDR3 is TGTGCCAGCAGCGGGCGACTCGCGGGGGGGGGCCTGAACGAGCAGTACTTC.

This clone came up once. This chain uses TRBV7-8 with TRBJ1-3; D is possibly TRBD1 (5 bases). CDR3 size: 18 residues. The V gene lost 5 bases and the J gene lost 0 bases, with 20 bases spanning the gap. Germline CDR1 and CDR2: SGHVS and FQNEAQ. The CDR3 DNA reads TGTGCCAGCAGCCACAGGCCCCGGACGGCGAGCTCTGGAAACACCATATATTTT. Translation: CASSHRPRTASSGNTIYF.

This clone has a single count. The gene calls are TRBV5-5 and TRBJ2-7, with 10 bases lining up with TRBD1. The CDR3 consists of 15 residues. From germline, CDR1 is SGHKS and CDR2 YYEKEE (reference sequence). With 2 bases clipped from V and 2 bases from J, the junction kept 4 bases outside the gene matches. The CDR3 loop is CASSFRDRGTYEQYF. CDR3 bases: TGTGCCAGCAGCTTCCGGGACAGGGGAACCTACGAGCAGTACTTC.

The chain carries TRBV27 and TRBJ2-1; D is undetermined. The germline V and J ends were trimmed by 2 bases and 7 bases, with 12 bases remaining between them. Germline V gene lookup returns CDR1 MNHEY and CDR2 SMNVEV (reference sequence). CDR3 length: 14 amino acids. CDR3 in amino acids: CASSLGALVNEQFF. The CDR3, as DNA: TGTGCCAGCAGTTTAGGTGCGCTCGTGAATGAGCAGTTCTTC.

The CDR3 nucleotides read TGTGCCAGCAGCCCCAATAATTCACCCCTCCACTTT. It specifies CASSPNNSPLHF. This sequence joins TRBV7-9 and TRBJ1-6; D is unresolved. Germline-derived CDR1 and CDR2 are SEHNR and FQNEAQ (reference sequence). This CDR3 contains 12 residues. The V end was cut by 5 bases, the J end by 5 bases, with 4 bases between.